This T cell receptor (beta chain) appears in the sequencing data of a study of shared clonotypes between healthy human individuals. Points from the study as a whole: Four donors shared about 4.8% of their naive CD4 clonotypes. Non-shared clonotypes had lower generation probabilities than those shared by all four donors. In general, naive subsets displayed greater estimated richness than memory subsets did.

Assay used: immunoSEQ multiplex PCR; TCRdb lists only in-frame clones, some missing. The data contain approximately 2.3 million clones, 85% to 95% of them seen just once; the ten biggest clones take up 0.35% to 0.45%. There were only Caucasian adults among the donors, and all lived in Nashville, Tennessee. About this clone itself: Antigen unknown. Other DNA sequences from this sample encode an identical CDR3 as well.

The source of this sequence is a young man in good health. Some clones in this sample may be carry-over from other donors' samples. Source material: naive CD4+ T cells from PBMCs. Subset meaning: CD45RA+ positively selected.

CDR3 in amino acids: CASSLDRHTDTQYF. As DNA, the CDR3 is TGTGCCAGCAGCTTGGACAGGCACACAGATACGCAGTATTTT. This chain uses TRBV5-4 with TRBJ2-3; perhaps TRBD1 as D (5 bases). Trimming stripped 0 bases from V and 2 bases from J, with 7 bases between. This CDR3 is built from 14 residues. The germline V gene encodes CDR1 SGHNT and CDR2 YYREEE (reference sequence).